The 9 T cell receptor beta chains presented below share a single source sample, sequenced in a study of immune heterogeneity within non-small cell lung tumors. Each sample used about 650 ng of genomic DNA from bulk tumor tissue. From each primary tumor, several far-apart biopsies were obtained during surgery. Curative surgery was performed on patients who had untreated, newly diagnosed non-small cell lung cancer. Amplification of TCR beta CDR3 was performed by multiplex PCR with 32 V and 13 J primers. TCRdb redid the calling of the multiplex PCR reads with MiXCR, one entry per CDR3 protein. In the table there are tens of thousands of distinct CDR3 sequences, around 28% of which are singletons. The sample consisted of lung tumor tissue. These receptors originate from a man aged 35-49 years with non-small cell lung cancer.

The chain combines TRBV5-5 with TRBJ2-7; D possibly matches TRBD1 or TRBD2 (5 bases each). This CDR3 is built from 15 residues. The germline V gene has CDR1 SGHKS and CDR2 YYEKEE (reference sequence). Deletions cut 1 base from V and 2 bases from J, with 13 bases between. CDR3 in DNA: TGTGCCAGCAGCTTGTGGGGGAGTACGGCCTACGAGCAGTACTTC. This codes for CASSLWGSTAYEQYF.

This clonotype was detected ten times or more. The chain's CDR3 is CASSLKVRGREQYF. In DNA form, the CDR3 reads TGCGCCAGCAGCTTAAAGGTACGCGGGCGCGAGCAGTACTTC. The J gene is TRBJ2-7, the V gene TRBV5-1, with D perhaps TRBD2 (5 bases). This CDR3 is 14 amino acids long. CDR1 is SGHRS, CDR2 YFSETQ, per germline. V was cut by 2 bases and J by 6 bases, with 15 bases left in between.

Notes on this clonotype: Possible read error: a much larger clone is one base away. The chain uses TRBV19 and TRBJ1-2; D is unresolved. The CDR3 consists of 12 residues. The germline V gene has CDR1 LNHDA and CDR2 SQIVND (reference sequence). V lost 3 bases, J lost 6 bases, and 8 bases lay in between. CDR3 nucleotide sequence: TGTGCCAGTAGTATGAGGAGTGATGGCTACACCTTC. Translating it yields CASSMRSDGYTF.

This clonotype has at least ten counts. The chain recombines TRBV19 with TRBJ2-2; 10 bases map to TRBD1. Trimming took 5 bases from V and 7 from J; bases not matched to a gene: 7. Germline V CDR1 and CDR2: LNHDA, SQIVND (reference sequence). The CDR3 loop spans 15 amino acids. The DNA for the CDR3 is TGTGCCAGTAGTCCCCCGACAGGGGGCTACGGGGAGCTGTTTTTT. Encoded protein: CASSPPTGGYGELFF.

In its sample, this clonotype was seen many times. The chain joins TRBV3-1 to TRBJ2-7; 13 nucleotides line up with TRBD2. V was pared by 4 bases and J by 2 bases, with 2 bases of the junction left unmatched. The CDR3 spans 15 residues. Germline CDR1 LGHDT, CDR2 YNNKEL (reference sequence). CDR3: CASSPGTSGTYEQYF. In DNA form, the CDR3 reads TGTGCCAGCAGCCCTGGGACTAGCGGGACCTACGAGCAGTACTTC.

In its sample, this clonotype ranks as medium-sized (0.01 to 0.1%). This sequence joins TRBV19 and TRBJ2-7, with 10 nucleotides matching TRBD1. Germline assignment: CDR1 LNHDA and CDR2 SQIVND (reference sequence). The CDR3 loop spans 14 amino acids. The V segment lost 5 bases and the J segment 7 bases; nucleotides outside the gene matches: 8. The CDR3 sequence is CASSPRQGAGEQYF. DNA of the CDR3: TGTGCCAGTAGTCCCCGACAGGGGGCTGGGGAGCAGTACTTC.

In its sample, this clonotype was seen many times. The chain carries TRBV6-1 and TRBJ2-7, with D unresolved. This CDR3 has 13 amino acids. Trimming left V 8 bases short and J 2 bases short, with 13 bases between. Per germline, CDR1 MNHNS and CDR2 SASEGT. CDR3: CASGGLGTYEQYF. CDR3 bases: TGTGCCAGCGGTGGATTGGGTACCTACGAGCAGTACTTC.

This clonotype occurred many times. The CDR3: CASSMRGAYEQYF. The CDR3 coding sequence is TGTGCCAGCAGCATGAGGGGGGCCTACGAGCAGTACTTC. The J gene is TRBJ2-7, the V gene TRBV11-3, with D perhaps being TRBD1 or TRBD2 (6 bases each). Germline CDR1 SGHNT, CDR2 YENEEA. This CDR3 is built from 13 residues. Between the trimmed V and J ends, which lost 5 bases and 2 bases, there was a span of 10 bases.

Details on this clonotype: One junction end does not reproduce the germline sequence, and a read error may be involved. CDR3 region: CSVDAGTTSGNTKYF. Here the CDR3 DNA reads TGCAGCGTAGACGCGGGGACAACCTCTGGAAACACCAAATATTTT. The rearrangement joins TRBV29-1 to TRBJ1-3; TRBD1 is a possible D gene (6 bases). In germline, CDR1 is SQVTM, CDR2 ANQGSEA. CDR3 length: 15 residues.